The rows below give T cell receptor beta chains drawn from one sample of a study of CD4 T cells in relation to SARS-CoV-2 and coronaviruses. These TCRs' antigens remain unknown. Clones were read by immunoSEQ multiplex PCR, and TCRdb kept only the in-frame ones, dropping some. The sample includes about 26,000 clones, approximately 70% of them seen just once. The material sequenced was CD4+ T cells from PBMCs, cultured in vitro. Receptors originate from a human donor in good health. Both conserved end residues are part of each CDR3. Fields, in order: J gene, clone size, D gene, V gene, CDR3 protein, CDR3 DNA. D genes are given only for firm matches. Size tells how often a clone was seen (once, few, many) or the class of an expanded clone, and some rows leave it out.

>TRBJ1-1|.|TRBD1|TRBV11-1
CASSWGTGAYTEAFF
TGTGCCAGCAGTTGGGGGACAGGGGCCTACACTGAAGCTTTCTTT
>TRBJ2-5|.|.|TRBV5-1
CASSLTREIQETQYF
TGCGCCAGCAGCTTGACTCGAGAAATCCAAGAGACCCAGTACTTC
>TRBJ2-3|.|TRBD2|TRBV27
CASSPDRREFDTQYF
TGTGCCAGCAGCCCCGATCGGCGGGAGTTCGATACGCAGTATTTT
>TRBJ2-7|.|.|TRBV7-2
CASSLGGGTASYEQYF
TGTGCCAGCAGCTTAGGGGGGGGGACAGCGTCCTACGAGCAGTACTTC
>TRBJ2-2|.|TRBD2|TRBV3-1/TRBV3-2
CASSWGLAGATGELFF
TGTGCCAGCAGCTGGGGACTAGCGGGGGCCACCGGGGAGCTGTTTTTT
>TRBJ2-7|.|TRBD1|TRBV6-5
CASSYSGQGSGEQYF
TGTGCCAGCAGTTACTCGGGACAGGGCTCAGGCGAGCAGTACTTC
>TRBJ1-6|.|.|TRBV28
CASGAHPTPLHF
TGTGCCAGCGGGGCGCATCCCACACCCCTCCACTTT
>TRBJ2-7|few|.|TRBV7-9
CASSPTQYEQYF
TGTGCCAGCAGCCCGACTCAGTACGAGCAGTACTTC
>TRBJ2-6|.|.|TRBV5-8
CASSLGNSGANVLTF
TGTGCCAGCAGCTTAGGTAACTCTGGGGCCAACGTCCTGACTTTC
>TRBJ2-3|.|.|TRBV12-3/TRBV12-4
CASSLRGYKLF
TGTGCCAGCAGTTTAAGAGGGTACAAGCTGTTT
>TRBJ2-1|.|TRBD1|TRBV5-6
CASSLDEDRDRYNEQFF
TGTGCCAGCAGCTTGGACGAGGACCGGGACAGGTACAATGAGCAGTTCTTC
>TRBJ1-2|few|.|TRBV19
CASRYIYGYTF
TGTGCCAGTAGGTACATCTATGGCTACACCTTC
>TRBJ1-6|.|.|TRBV27
CASSFLGFGNSPLHF
TGTGCCAGCAGTTTCTTGGGTTTCGGTAATTCACCCCTCCACTTT
>TRBJ2-1|.|.|TRBV7-9
CASSLERRAIEQFF
TGTGCCAGCAGCTTAGAGCGGAGGGCGATTGAGCAGTTCTTC
>TRBJ1-2|.|.|TRBV6-5
CASTPDLRYGYTF
TGTGCCAGCACCCCGGATCTACGCTATGGCTACACCTTC
>TRBJ2-5|.|.|TRBV7-9
CASSLVTAGKTQYF
TGTGCCAGCAGCTTAGTCACGGCCGGGAAGACCCAGTACTTC
>TRBJ1-5|.|TRBD1|TRBV18
CASSPGTANQPQHF
TGTGCCAGCTCTCCTGGGACAGCTAATCAGCCCCAGCATTTT
>TRBJ2-1|.|.|TRBV30
CAWRGVSNEQFF
TGTGCCTGGAGGGGGGTGTCAAATGAGCAGTTCTTC
>TRBJ2-3|.|.|TRBV7-9
CASTTPGGSTDTQYF
TGTGCCAGCACGACCCCCGGGGGTTCCACAGATACGCAGTATTTT
>TRBJ1-2|once|TRBD1|TRBV4-1
CASSHDGTGGSLGYTF
TGCGCCAGCAGCCATGACGGGACAGGCGGATCTCTGGGCTACACCTTC
>TRBJ2-7|.|.|TRBV7-9
CASSLSMGQGDPFFYEQYF
TGTGCCAGCAGCTTATCCATGGGGCAGGGTGACCCTTTTTTCTACGAGCAGTACTTC
>TRBJ2-7|.|.|TRBV5-1
CASSLPGPAYEQYF
TGCGCCAGCAGCTTACCGGGGCCTGCCTACGAGCAGTACTTC
>TRBJ2-3|.|.|TRBV2
CASCILAAGKDTQYF
TGTGCCAGCTGCATATTAGCGGCGGGGAAAGATACGCAGTATTTT